Sequencing of this T cell receptor beta chain was carried out in a study of cytomegalovirus exposure and HLA in healthy donors. Whole-study findings and limits: Associated with HLA alleles at 0.05 false discovery rate in a later analysis were 16,951 TCR beta sequences. It was in a later analysis that TCR association rates were seen to vary by HLA locus, highest for DRB1 and lowest for HLA-C.

PCR involved 60 Vbeta and 13 Jbeta primers. The assay was immunoSEQ multiplex PCR, and TCRdb's table has in-frame clones only and misses some. This table holds approximately 99,000 clones, approximately 73% found once. The donors gave bone marrow, and they were healthy. This CDR3 is 13 amino acids long. Trimming at V came to 6 bases and at J to 2 bases, leaving 4 bases not matched to a gene. From germline, CDR1 is ENHRY and CDR2 SYGVKD. Of note for this clone: What it binds is not known.

The V gene is TRBV10-3, the J gene TRBJ2-7, with 7 bases aligning to TRBD2. Specimen: PBMCs. The TCR comes from a man in his forties in good health and CMV-seronegative. CDR3 region: CAIRLGGTYEQYF. CDR3 DNA: TGTGCCATCAGGTTGGGGGGGACCTACGAGCAGTACTTC.